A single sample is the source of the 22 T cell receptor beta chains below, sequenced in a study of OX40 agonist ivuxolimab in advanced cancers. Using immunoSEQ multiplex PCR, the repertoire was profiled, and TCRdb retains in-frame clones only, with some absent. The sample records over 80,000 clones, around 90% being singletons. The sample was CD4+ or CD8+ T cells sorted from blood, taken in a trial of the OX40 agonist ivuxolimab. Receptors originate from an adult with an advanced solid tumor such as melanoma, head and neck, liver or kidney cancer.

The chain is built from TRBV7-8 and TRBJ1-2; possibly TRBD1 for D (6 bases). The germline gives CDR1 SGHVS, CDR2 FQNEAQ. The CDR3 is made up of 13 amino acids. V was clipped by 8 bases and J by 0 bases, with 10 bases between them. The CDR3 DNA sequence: TGTGCCAGCCGGGGGGCAGCTAACTATGGCTACACCTTC. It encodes CASRGAANYGYTF.

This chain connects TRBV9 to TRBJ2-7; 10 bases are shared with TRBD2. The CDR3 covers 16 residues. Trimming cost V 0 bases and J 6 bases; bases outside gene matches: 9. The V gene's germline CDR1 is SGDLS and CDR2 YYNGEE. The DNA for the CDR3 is TGTGCCAGCAGCGTAGGAGTGAGGGGACTAGCGAGCGAGCAGTACTTC. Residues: CASSVGVRGLASEQYF.

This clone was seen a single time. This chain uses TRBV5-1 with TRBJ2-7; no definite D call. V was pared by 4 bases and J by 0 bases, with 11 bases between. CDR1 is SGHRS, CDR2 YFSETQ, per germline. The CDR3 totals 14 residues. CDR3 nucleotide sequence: TGCGCCAGCAGCGCAGGACCGAGCTCCTACGAGCAGTACTTC. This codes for CASSAGPSSYEQYF.

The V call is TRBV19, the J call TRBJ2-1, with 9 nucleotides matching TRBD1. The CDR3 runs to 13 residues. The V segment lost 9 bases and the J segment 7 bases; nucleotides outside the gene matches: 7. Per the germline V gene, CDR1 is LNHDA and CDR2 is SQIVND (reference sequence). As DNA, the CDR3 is TGTGCCAGCGCCGGGACAGGGTGGAATGAGCAGTTCTTC. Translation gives CASAGTGWNEQFF.

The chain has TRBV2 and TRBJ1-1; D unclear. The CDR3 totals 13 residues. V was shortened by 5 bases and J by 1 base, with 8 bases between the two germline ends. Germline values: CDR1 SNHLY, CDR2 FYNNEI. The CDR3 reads CASSTDGNTEAFF. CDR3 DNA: TGTGCCAGCAGTACCGACGGGAACACTGAAGCTTTCTTT.

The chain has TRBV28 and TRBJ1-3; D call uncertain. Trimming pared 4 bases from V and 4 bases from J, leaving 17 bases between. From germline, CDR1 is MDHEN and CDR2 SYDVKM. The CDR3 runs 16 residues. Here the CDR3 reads CASSYRVPESGNTIYF. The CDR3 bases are TGTGCCAGCAGTTACCGAGTGCCGGAGTCGGGAAACACCATATATTTT.

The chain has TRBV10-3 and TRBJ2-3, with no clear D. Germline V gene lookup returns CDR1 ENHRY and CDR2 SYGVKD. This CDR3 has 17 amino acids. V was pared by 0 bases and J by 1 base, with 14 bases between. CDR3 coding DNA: TGTGCCATCAGTGAGTCCCAGCCGGGCCCGGGCACAGATACGCAGTATTTT. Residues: CAISESQPGPGTDTQYF.

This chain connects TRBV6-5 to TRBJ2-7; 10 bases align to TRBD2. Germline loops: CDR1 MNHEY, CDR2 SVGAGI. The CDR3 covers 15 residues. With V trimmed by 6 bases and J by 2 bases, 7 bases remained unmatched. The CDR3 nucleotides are TGTGCCAGCAGCCGGGGGCTAGCGGGAGCCTACGAGCAGTACTTC. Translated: CASSRGLAGAYEQYF.

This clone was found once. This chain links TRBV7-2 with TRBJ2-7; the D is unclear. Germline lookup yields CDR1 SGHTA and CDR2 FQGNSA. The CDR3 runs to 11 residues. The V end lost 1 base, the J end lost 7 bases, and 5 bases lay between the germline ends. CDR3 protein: CASSLVGEQYF. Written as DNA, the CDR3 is TGTGCCAGCAGCTTAGTTGGGGAGCAGTACTTC.

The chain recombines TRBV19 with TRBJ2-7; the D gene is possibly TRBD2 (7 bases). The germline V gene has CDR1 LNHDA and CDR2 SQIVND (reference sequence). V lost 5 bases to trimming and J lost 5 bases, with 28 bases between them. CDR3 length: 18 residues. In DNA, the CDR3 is TGTGCCAGTAGTTACTCCGGGACCAGGGGAGGGCTGCGGGACGAGCAGTACTTC. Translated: CASSYSGTRGGLRDEQYF.

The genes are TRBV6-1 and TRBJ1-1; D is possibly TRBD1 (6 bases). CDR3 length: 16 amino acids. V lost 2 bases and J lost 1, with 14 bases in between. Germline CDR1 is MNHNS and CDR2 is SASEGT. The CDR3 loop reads CASSERSGGWNTEAFF. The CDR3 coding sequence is TGTGCCAGCAGTGAAAGGTCGGGGGGCTGGAACACTGAAGCTTTCTTT.

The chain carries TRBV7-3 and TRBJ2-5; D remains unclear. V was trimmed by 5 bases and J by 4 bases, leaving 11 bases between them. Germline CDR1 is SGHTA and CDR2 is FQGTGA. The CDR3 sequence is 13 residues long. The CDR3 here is CASSESNLETQYF. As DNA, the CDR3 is TGTGCCAGCAGCGAATCAAACTTAGAGACCCAGTACTTC.

The CDR3 nucleotides are TGTGCCAGCCACCCCCGGGGCAGGGGCTATGGCTACACCTTC. It translates to CASHPRGRGYGYTF. V is TRBV28 and J is TRBJ1-2; perhaps TRBD1 as D (6 bases). The CDR3 is made up of 14 amino acids. V was shortened by 8 bases and J by 4 bases, with 17 bases between the two germline ends. Per the germline V gene, CDR1 is MDHEN and CDR2 is SYDVKM.

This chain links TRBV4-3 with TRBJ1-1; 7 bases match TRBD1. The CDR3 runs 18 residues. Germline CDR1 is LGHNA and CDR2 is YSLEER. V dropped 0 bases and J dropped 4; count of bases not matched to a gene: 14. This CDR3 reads CASSQDGMKTGFSTEAFF. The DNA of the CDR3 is TGCGCCAGCAGCCAAGATGGCATGAAGACAGGGTTTAGCACTGAAGCTTTCTTT.

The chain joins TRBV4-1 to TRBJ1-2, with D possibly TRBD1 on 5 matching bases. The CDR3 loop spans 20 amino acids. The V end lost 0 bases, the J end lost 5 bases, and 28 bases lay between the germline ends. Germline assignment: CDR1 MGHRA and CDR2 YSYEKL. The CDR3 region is CASSQDLFPSSGTSLYGYTF. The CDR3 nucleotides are TGCGCCAGCAGCCAAGACCTCTTCCCCTCTTCCGGGACCTCTCTTTATGGCTACACCTTC.

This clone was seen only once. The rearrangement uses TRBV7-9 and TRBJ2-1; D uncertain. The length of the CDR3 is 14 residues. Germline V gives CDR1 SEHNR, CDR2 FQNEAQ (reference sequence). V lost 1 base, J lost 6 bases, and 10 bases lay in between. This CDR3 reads CASSLVELINEQFF. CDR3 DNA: TGTGCCAGCAGCTTAGTAGAACTGATCAATGAGCAGTTCTTC.

The CDR3 spells CASSPGSDSNTIYF. The CDR3 nucleotides are TGTGCCAGCAGCCCTGGCTCGGACAGCAACACCATATATTTT. J is TRBJ1-3 and V is TRBV7-9; weak D call: TRBD1 (6 bases). The germline V gene has CDR1 SEHNR and CDR2 FQNEAQ (reference sequence). V lost 5 bases, J lost 7 bases, and 15 bases lay in between. The CDR3 contains 14 residues.

Written as DNA, the CDR3 is TGTGCCAGCTCACGAACAGCTAATGAAAAACTGTTTTTT. Encoded protein: CASSRTANEKLFF. The chain uses TRBV18 and TRBJ1-4, with no clear D. Trimming cost V 4 bases and J 3 bases, with 6 bases left between them. The length of the CDR3 is 13 residues. CDR1 is KGHSH and CDR2 is LQKENI in the germline V gene.

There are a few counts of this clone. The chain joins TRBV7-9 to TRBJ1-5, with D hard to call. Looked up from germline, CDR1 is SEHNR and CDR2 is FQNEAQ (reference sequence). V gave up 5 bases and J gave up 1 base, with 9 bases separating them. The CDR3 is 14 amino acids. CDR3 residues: CASSGGWSNQPQHF. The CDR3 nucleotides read TGTGCCAGCAGCGGCGGGTGGAGCAATCAGCCCCAGCATTTT.

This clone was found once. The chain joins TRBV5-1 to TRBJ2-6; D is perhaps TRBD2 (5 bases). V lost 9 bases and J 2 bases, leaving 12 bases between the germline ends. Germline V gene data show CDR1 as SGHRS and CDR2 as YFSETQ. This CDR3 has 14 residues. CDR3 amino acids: CATRGGPGANVLTF. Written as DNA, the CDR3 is TGCGCCACCCGGGGTGGCCCTGGGGCCAACGTCCTGACTTTC.

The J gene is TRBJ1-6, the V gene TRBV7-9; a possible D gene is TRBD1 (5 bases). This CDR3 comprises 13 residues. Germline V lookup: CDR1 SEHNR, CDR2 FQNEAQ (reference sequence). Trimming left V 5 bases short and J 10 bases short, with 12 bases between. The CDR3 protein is CASSPSGDSPLHF. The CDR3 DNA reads TGTGCCAGCAGCCCCAGCGGGGACTCACCCCTCCACTTT.

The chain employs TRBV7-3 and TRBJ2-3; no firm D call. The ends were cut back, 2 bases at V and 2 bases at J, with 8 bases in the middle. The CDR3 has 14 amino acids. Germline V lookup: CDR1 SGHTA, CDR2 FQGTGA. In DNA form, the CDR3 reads TGTGCCAGCAGCTTATTCACCCCCACAGATACGCAGTATTTT. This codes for CASSLFTPTDTQYF.